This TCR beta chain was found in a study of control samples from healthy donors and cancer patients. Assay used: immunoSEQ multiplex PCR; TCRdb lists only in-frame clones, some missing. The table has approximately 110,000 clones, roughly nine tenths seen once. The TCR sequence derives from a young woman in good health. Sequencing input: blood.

CDR3 sequence (DNA): TGTGCCATCAGCCCACAGGGACAGGAGCAGTACTTC. Translation: CAISPQGQEQYF. This chain joins TRBV10-3 and TRBJ2-7; TRBD1 matches at 7 bases. The germline CDR1 and CDR2 sequences are ENHRY and SYGVKD. Trimming at V came to 6 bases and at J to 7 bases, leaving 6 bases not matched to a gene. The CDR3 contains 12 residues.